The 4 T cell receptor beta chains given below trace back to one sample, sequenced in a study of T cell changes during pregnancy in multiple sclerosis. Using immunoSEQ multiplex PCR, the repertoire was profiled, and TCRdb retains in-frame clones only, with some absent. The data contain roughly 30,000 clones, about 89% of them seen just once; the ten biggest clones take up around 7%. Sample: CD8+ T cells from peripheral blood mononuclear cells, taken after pregnancy. These receptor sequences come from a female donor with multiple sclerosis, enrolled in a pregnancy study.

CDR3 sequence: CASSMAPGDEAFF. The CDR3 DNA follows: TGTGCCAGTAGTATGGCACCGGGGGATGAAGCTTTCTTT. The chain carries TRBV19 and TRBJ1-1; maybe TRBD1 (5 bases). The CDR3 contains 13 residues. Trimming removed 3 bases at V and 7 bases at J, with 12 bases between. The germline gives CDR1 LNHDA, CDR2 SQIVND (reference sequence). The whole variable domain, filled in from reference TRBV19 and TRBJ1-1, reads DGGITQSPKYLFRKEGQNVTLSCEQNLNHDAMYWYRQDPGQGLRLIYYSQIVNDFQKGDIAEGYSVSREKKESFPLTVTSAQKNPTAFYLCASSMAPGDEAFFGQGTRLTVV.

V usage is TRBV10-2 and J usage is TRBJ2-2; D might be TRBD1 (5 bases). The germline V gene has CDR1 WSHSY and CDR2 SAAADI. V lost 7 bases to trimming and J lost 3 bases, with 12 bases between them. The CDR3 totals 14 residues. CDR3 residues: CASTQGAYTGELFF. CDR3 coding DNA: TGCGCCAGCACCCAAGGGGCCTACACCGGGGAGCTGTTTTTT.

This clone has just one count. The chain has TRBV28 and TRBJ2-1; 10 nucleotides align to TRBD1. CDR1 and CDR2 from the germline V gene are MDHEN and SYDVKM. The CDR3 extends over 16 amino acids. The junction had 9 bases not matched to a gene; V was cut back by 5 bases and J by 5 bases. This CDR3 reads CASSPPGGTGDNEQFF. CDR3 nucleotides: TGTGCCAGCAGTCCACCGGGAGGGACAGGGGACAATGAGCAGTTCTTC.

The rearrangement links TRBV9 to TRBJ1-2; D gene ambiguous. Trimming removed 3 bases from V and 7 bases from J, with 22 bases in between. The CDR3 is 16 residues long. Germline V gives CDR1 SGDLS, CDR2 YYNGEE. The CDR3 region has the DNA TGTGCCAGCAGCGGGACCCGGGAAAAGATCCCCAGTGGCTACACCTTC. This codes for CASSGTREKIPSGYTF.